This record covers a single T cell receptor (beta chain). This sample is drawn from a study of T cell changes during pregnancy in multiple sclerosis. Here immunoSEQ multiplex PCR was the method, and the copy in TCRdb shows in-frame clones only, minus some. The table has fewer than 40,000 clones, about nine tenths seen once; the top ten hold roughly an eighth. Trimming pared 1 base from V and 4 bases from J, leaving 10 bases between. CDR1 is GTSNPN and CDR2 is SVGIG in the germline V gene (reference sequence). The CDR3 contains 13 residues. The sequencing here drew on CD8+ T cells from peripheral blood mononuclear cells, taken in the first trimester of pregnancy. V is TRBV30 and J is TRBJ2-5, with D tentatively TRBD2 (5 bases). This sequence was found in a female donor with multiple sclerosis, enrolled in a pregnancy study. The CDR3 spells CAWSAGAGETQYF. CDR3 coding DNA: TGTGCCTGGAGTGCAGGCGCGGGAGAGACCCAGTACTTC.